The sequence of this T cell receptor beta chain was determined in a study of blood T cell repertoires in COVID-19. The germline V gene encodes CDR1 MNHEY and CDR2 SVGEGT. This CDR3 comprises 21 residues. V was pared by 1 base and J by 3 bases, with 28 bases between. Assay used: immunoSEQ multiplex PCR; TCRdb lists only in-frame clones, some missing. The sample yields a few hundred thousand clones, 70% to 90% seen once. The V gene is TRBV6-2 or TRBV6-3, the J gene TRBJ1-5; D may be TRBD1 (6 bases). This TCR derives from a human donor with COVID-19, enrolled during active disease. The donor label of this sample is uncertain. The specimen sequenced was peripheral blood. The CDR3 nucleotides are TGTGCCAGCAGTTACTGGGCAGGGGACGGTATCTCGGAATTCGCCAATCAGCCCCAGCATTTT. Encoded protein: CASSYWAGDGISEFANQPQHF.